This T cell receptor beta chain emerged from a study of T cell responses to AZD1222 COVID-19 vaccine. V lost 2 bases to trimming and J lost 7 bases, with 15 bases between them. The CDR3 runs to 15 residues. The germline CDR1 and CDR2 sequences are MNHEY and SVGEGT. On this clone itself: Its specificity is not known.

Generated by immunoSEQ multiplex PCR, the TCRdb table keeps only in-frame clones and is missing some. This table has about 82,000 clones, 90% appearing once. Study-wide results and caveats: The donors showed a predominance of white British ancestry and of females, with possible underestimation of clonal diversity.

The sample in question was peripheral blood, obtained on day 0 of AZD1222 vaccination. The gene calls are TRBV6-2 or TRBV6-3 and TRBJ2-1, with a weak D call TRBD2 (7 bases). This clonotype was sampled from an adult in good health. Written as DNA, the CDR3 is TGTGCCAGCAGTTACGTAGGGGGGGGCCGAAATGAGCAGTTCTTC. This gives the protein CASSYVGGGRNEQFF.